This T cell receptor (beta chain) was obtained from a study of post-analysis software for immune sequencing data. Study context: Disease trajectories encompassed relapsing-remitting, secondary progressive and progressive-relapsing multiple sclerosis.

This CDR3 has 17 residues. Trimming removed 5 bases from V and 6 bases from J; junction bases left unmatched: 16. CDR1 MNHNS and CDR2 SASEGT come from the germline V gene. Prepared libraries of TCR beta cDNA carried unique molecular identifiers. TCRdb itself ran the PCR reads through MiXCR, one entry per CDR3 protein. The sample holds about 570,000 distinct CDR3 sequences, approximately 31% seen once. This clonotype was counted a few times. Antigen: not known. Study-wide points: Significantly lower normalized Chao1 diversity was seen in multiple sclerosis patients than in controls. In patients, TRBV5-6, TRBV5-1 and TRBV20-1 belonged to four or five TRBV segments found more frequently than in controls.

Material for sequencing was blood. V and J are TRBV6-1 and TRBJ2-7; 10 bases map to TRBD2. The receptor's source is a girl aged 2-17 years with multiple sclerosis. CDR3 nucleotide sequence: TGTGCCAGCAGTCCGATCGACGGGACTAGCGCCGTGAGCGAGCAGTACTTC. Residues: CASSPIDGTSAVSEQYF.